One sample yielded the 29 T cell receptor beta chains listed below, sequenced in a study of human T cells and chemical hapten exposure. Time point defined: patch test 3, about 24 weeks after DPC sensitization. Documented treatment: therapeutic diphenylcyclopropenone sensitization with weekly scalp DPC. Via MiXCR, TCRdb re-called the RACE reads, giving one row per CDR3 protein. The table has around 200,000 distinct CDR3 sequences, around 25% seen once. Material: whole blood, obtained in connection with sensitization to the hapten diphenylcyclopropenone (DPC). Receptors were obtained from a woman aged 40 to 50 with alopecia areata. Some clones in this sample may be carry-over from other donors' samples.

V usage is TRBV27 and J usage is TRBJ1-2; D might be TRBD1 (5 bases). This CDR3 comprises 15 residues. CDR1 is MNHEY and CDR2 is SMNVEV in the germline V gene (reference sequence). Trimming left V 2 bases short and J 6 bases short, with 16 bases between. CDR3 nucleotide sequence: TGTGCCAGCAGTTTAAGGGGTCCCAGGTCGAATGGCTACACCTTC. Its translation: CASSLRGPRSNGYTF.

V and J are TRBV12-3 or TRBV12-4 and TRBJ2-1; TRBD2 aligns across 11 bases. Losses at the gene ends were 5 bases for V and 9 bases for J; bases not matched to a gene: 3. The CDR3 length is 13 residues. The CDR3, as DNA: TGTGCCAGCAGTCAGACTAGCGGGATTGAGCAGTTCTTC. Amino acids: CASSQTSGIEQFF.

This clonotype was seen a handful of times. The chain has TRBV2 and TRBJ1-4, with D perhaps TRBD1 (5 bases). V was clipped by 6 bases and J by 4 bases, with 12 bases between them. CDR1 is SNHLY and CDR2 is FYNNEI in the germline V gene. This CDR3 contains 14 residues. Here the CDR3 DNA reads TGTGCCAGCAGCCCGGGACGGCTTAATGAAAAACTGTTTTTT. This codes for CASSPGRLNEKLFF.

The rearrangement links TRBV5-6 to TRBJ2-3; 12 positions match TRBD2. In germline, CDR1 is SGHDT, CDR2 YYEEEE. The length of the CDR3 is 15 residues. J lost 4 bases, V lost 4 bases, and 4 bases had no gene match. The CDR3 reads CASSTSGRFPDTQYF. The DNA of the CDR3 is TGTGCCAGCAGCACTAGCGGGAGGTTCCCAGATACGCAGTATTTT.

This clonotype was recorded only once. The chain's CDR3 is CASRLGLANTGELFF. The CDR3 DNA reads as TGTGCCAGCAGGCTTGGACTAGCGAACACCGGGGAGCTGTTTTTT. The chain links TRBV11-2 to TRBJ2-2; 7 bases are shared with TRBD2. The CDR3 runs to 15 residues. Germline V gene lookup returns CDR1 SGHAT and CDR2 FQNNGV. The trim removed 6 bases at V and 0 bases at J, leaving 4 bases unmatched.

Only a few counts were recorded for this clonotype. The J gene is TRBJ2-7, the V gene TRBV27; D might be TRBD1 or TRBD2, each matching 5 bases. In germline, CDR1 is MNHEY, CDR2 SMNVEV (reference sequence). This CDR3 region has 18 residues. The germline V and J ends were trimmed by 5 bases and 0 bases, with 23 bases remaining between them. This CDR3 reads CASSPSRGVTTSSYEQYF. CDR3 in DNA: TGTGCCAGCAGTCCCTCGAGAGGGGTGACTACTAGCTCCTACGAGCAGTACTTC.

The rearrangement joins TRBV12-3 or TRBV12-4 to TRBJ2-3, with TRBD2 as a possible D gene (6 bases). The CDR3 has 15 amino acids. The V end lost 4 bases, the J end lost 1 base, and 12 bases lay between the germline ends. The CDR3 reads CASSSVGEGTDTQYF. The CDR3 region has the DNA TGTGCCAGCAGTTCCGTGGGGGAGGGCACAGATACGCAGTATTTT.

This clonotype was counted ten times or more. This chain joins TRBV20-1 and TRBJ2-7; a possible D gene is TRBD1 (6 bases). V was shortened by 1 base and J by 2 bases, with 12 bases between the two germline ends. Germline-derived CDR1 and CDR2 are DFQATT and SNEGSKA (reference sequence). The CDR3 totals 14 residues. The CDR3 spells CSARVGGHTYEQYF. The CDR3 DNA sequence: TGCAGTGCTAGAGTAGGGGGACACACCTACGAGCAGTACTTC.

The rearrangement uses TRBV9 and TRBJ2-7; D is possibly TRBD1 (6 bases). The length of the CDR3 is 15 residues. CDR1 is SGDLS, CDR2 YYNGEE, per germline. Trimming stripped 3 bases from V and 5 bases from J, with 18 bases between. CDR3 DNA: TGTGCCAGCAGCGCGTATCCACAGGGAACCCACGAGCAGTACTTC. It translates to CASSAYPQGTHEQYF.

This clonotype came up a few times. J is TRBJ1-6 and V is TRBV4-2; D is perhaps TRBD1 (5 bases). The V and J ends lost 0 bases and 10 bases respectively, with 13 bases between them. This CDR3 has 15 amino acids. Germline-derived CDR1 and CDR2 are LGHNA and YNFKEQ. CDR3 bases: TGTGCCAGCAGCCAAGATGCGGCAGGGTTCTCACCCCTCCACTTT. Its translation: CASSQDAAGFSPLHF.

This clonotype was seen only a few times. V and J are TRBV12-3 or TRBV12-4 and TRBJ2-5; 7 bases are a match to TRBD2. After removal of 5 bases from V and 4 bases from J, the junction contained 10 bases not matched to a gene. The CDR3 sequence is 15 residues long. In DNA form, the CDR3 reads TGTGCCAGCAGTCCCGGACTAGGAGGTGGAGAGACCCAGTACTTC. It is translated as CASSPGLGGGETQYF.

The rearrangement joins TRBV4-2 to TRBJ1-1; no definite D call. V lost 1 base and J lost 8, with 17 bases in between. The CDR3 length is 15 residues. Germline V lookup: CDR1 LGHNA, CDR2 YNFKEQ. Here the CDR3 DNA reads TGTGCCAGCAGCCAAGTAACGGCCCGGGGTGAAGAAGCTTTCTTT. Translated: CASSQVTARGEEAFF.

The chain employs TRBV29-1 and TRBJ1-1; D is uncertain. Germline CDR1 and CDR2: SQVTM and ANQGSEA. CDR3 length equals 11 residues. V lost 5 bases and J lost 0, with 4 bases in between. The CDR3 spells CSVIVNTEAFF. CDR3 DNA: TGCAGCGTTATCGTGAACACTGAAGCTTTCTTT.

This clonotype appeared a few times. The chain has TRBV25-1 and TRBJ1-2; the match to TRBD1 covers 7 bases. Germline V gene lookup returns CDR1 MGHDK and CDR2 SYGVNS. The CDR3 has 13 residues. V was pared by 4 bases and J by 7 bases, with 6 bases of the junction left unmatched. CDR3 in DNA: TGTGCCAGCAGTGGTAACAGGGGTGGTGGCTACACCTTC. This codes for CASSGNRGGGYTF.

Ten or more counts support this clonotype. This chain uses TRBV29-1 with TRBJ2-3, with a tentative D call TRBD2 (6 bases). The V end was cut by 4 bases, the J end by 0 bases, with 11 bases between. This CDR3 is 14 amino acids long. Germline CDR1 and CDR2: SQVTM and ANQGSEA. The CDR3 is CSVGLGGSTDTQYF. The CDR3 DNA is TGCAGCGTTGGTCTGGGGGGTAGCACAGATACGCAGTATTTT.

The chain couples TRBV6-6 to TRBJ1-2; D is unresolved. The ends were cut back, 4 bases at V and 6 bases at J, with 9 bases in the middle. CDR3 length: 12 amino acids. CDR1 is MNHNY, CDR2 SVGAGI, per germline (reference sequence). CDR3 sequence reads: CASSLRADGYTF. In nucleotides, the CDR3 is TGTGCCAGCAGTTTAAGGGCGGATGGCTACACCTTC.

The chain carries TRBV7-2 and TRBJ2-3; D possibly corresponds to TRBD1 (5 bases). V lost 3 bases and J 5 bases, leaving 6 bases between the germline ends. Germline V lookup: CDR1 SGHTA, CDR2 FQGNSA. The CDR3 contains 12 residues. CDR3: CASSFREDTQYF. CDR3 nucleotide sequence: TGTGCCAGCAGCTTCAGGGAAGATACGCAGTATTTT.

This clonotype showed up just a few times. This rearrangement joins TRBV9 to TRBJ1-1; D is ambiguous. The germline gives CDR1 SGDLS, CDR2 YYNGEE. Trimming removed 0 bases from V and 4 bases from J, with 7 bases in between. CDR3 length: 13 residues. CDR3 sequence (DNA): TGTGCCAGCAGCGTAGTGCCCAGCACTGAAGCTTTCTTT. Translating it yields CASSVVPSTEAFF.

The chain has TRBV12-3 or TRBV12-4 and TRBJ1-5; D ambiguous. Trimming took 8 bases from V and 3 from J, leaving 11 bases between them. This CDR3 spans 13 amino acids. CDR3 loop: CASALRHNQPQHF. CDR3 nucleotides: TGTGCCAGCGCTCTACGGCACAATCAGCCCCAGCATTTT.

This clonotype was counted a few times. The chain links TRBV20-1 to TRBJ2-1; D ambiguous. The CDR3 has 12 residues. CDR1 is DFQATT and CDR2 is SNEGSKA in the germline V gene (reference sequence). V lost 0 bases to trimming and J lost 5 bases, with 5 bases between them. The CDR3 DNA reads as TGCAGTGCTAGAGAACTCAACAATGAGCAGTTCTTC. Amino acids: CSARELNNEQFF.

This clonotype was found a few times. This rearrangement joins TRBV29-1 to TRBJ2-7; 11 nucleotides agree with TRBD1. V lost 6 bases, J lost 5 bases, and 9 bases stayed unmatched. The CDR3 is made up of 14 amino acids. Looked up from germline, CDR1 is SQVTM and CDR2 is ANQGSEA. This CDR3 is CSVRPGQGVDEQYF. The CDR3 region has the DNA TGCAGCGTGAGACCGGGACAGGGGGTAGACGAGCAGTACTTC.

The CDR3 nucleotides are TGCGCCAGCAGCTTGACGGGACTGGGCTACGAGCAGTACTTC. Protein: CASSLTGLGYEQYF. The V gene is TRBV5-1, the J gene TRBJ2-7; the D gene is possibly TRBD2 (6 bases). The germline V and J ends were trimmed by 1 base and 3 bases, with 11 bases remaining between them. This CDR3 region has 14 residues. CDR1 and CDR2 from the germline V gene are SGHRS and YFSETQ.

This rearrangement joins TRBV7-2 to TRBJ1-5, with TRBD1 as a possible D gene (5 bases). Deletions cut 5 bases from V and 8 bases from J, with 13 bases between. Germline V gene data show CDR1 as SGHTA and CDR2 as FQGNSA. The CDR3 covers 13 residues. CDR3 residues: CASSRGLKEPQHF. DNA for the CDR3: TGTGCCAGCAGCAGGGGTTTAAAGGAGCCCCAGCATTTT.

This clonotype appeared a few times. The J gene is TRBJ2-7, the V gene TRBV7-2; 10 nucleotides match TRBD2. The germline V gene has CDR1 SGHTA and CDR2 FQGNSA. Trimming took 8 bases from V and 3 from J; bases not matched to a gene: 10. The CDR3 has 15 amino acids. This CDR3 reads CASRNLAGVYYEQYF. CDR3 sequence (DNA): TGTGCCAGCCGAAATCTAGCGGGAGTTTACTACGAGCAGTACTTC.

Only a few counts were recorded for this clonotype. The rearrangement uses TRBV14 and TRBJ2-7; no reliable D call. The germline V and J ends were trimmed by 1 base and 6 bases, with 4 bases remaining between them. CDR1 is SGHDN, CDR2 FVKESK, per germline. The CDR3 loop spans 11 amino acids. As DNA, the CDR3 is TGTGCCAGCAGCCAAGGCTTCGAGCAGTACTTC. The encoded protein is CASSQGFEQYF.

The chain combines TRBV7-2 with TRBJ1-3, with a tentative D call TRBD1 (5 bases). V gave up 5 bases and J gave up 2 bases, with 13 bases separating them. The CDR3 is 15 amino acids. The germline V gene has CDR1 SGHTA and CDR2 FQGNSA. CDR3 sequence reads: CASSPPGTAGNTIYF. The CDR3 coding sequence is TGTGCCAGCAGCCCGCCCGGGACCGCTGGAAACACCATATATTTT.

This clonotype was observed at least ten times. The V gene is TRBV10-3, the J gene TRBJ2-7, with 8 bases identical to TRBD1. The CDR3 loop spans 17 amino acids. V shed 6 bases, J shed 2 bases, and the junction held 15 bases outside the gene matches. The V gene's germline CDR1 is ENHRY and CDR2 SYGVKD. The CDR3 coding sequence is TGTGCCATCAGCCCGCCTTTAGGGACAGGAGCTCCCTACGAGCAGTACTTC. Amino acids: CAISPPLGTGAPYEQYF.

This clonotype appeared many times. CDR3 region: CATRMAGYGEQFF. The CDR3 DNA sequence: TGTGCCACCAGGATGGCGGGATACGGTGAGCAGTTCTTC. The chain employs TRBV27 and TRBJ2-1; possibly TRBD2 for D (6 bases). The V and J ends lost 10 bases and 9 bases respectively, with 19 bases between them. CDR1 and CDR2 from the germline V gene are MNHEY and SMNVEV (reference sequence). The length of the CDR3 is 13 residues.

The sample holds a few counts of this clonotype. The chain couples TRBV6-6 to TRBJ2-2; TRBD2 matches at 9 bases. The V gene end was trimmed by 2 bases and the J gene end by 6 bases; junction bases not matched to a gene: 1. The germline gives CDR1 MNHNY, CDR2 SVGAGI (reference sequence). CDR3 length: 14 residues. The DNA of the CDR3 is TGTGCCAGCAGTTACGGCGGGAGGGCCGGGGAGCTGTTTTTT. It translates to CASSYGGRAGELFF.